This T cell receptor (beta chain) was captured by sequencing in a study of CD8+ T cells in alopecia areata. Regarding treatment: oral pan-JAK inhibitor, 5-10 mg twice daily. Extraction and reverse transcription of RNA yielded cDNA as the sequencing template. Only in-frame clones appear in the TCRdb table, and some are missing; sequencing was by immunoSEQ multiplex PCR. The sample lists around 70,000 clones; roughly 28% were seen once. Trimming shortened V by 6 bases and J by 6 bases, and 11 bases separated the two germline ends. Germline V gives CDR1 SQVTM, CDR2 ANQGSEA. This CDR3 spans 12 amino acids.

The rearrangement joins TRBV29-1 to TRBJ2-2; D is unclear. The receptor comes from a human donor with alopecia areata. The sample here was CD8+ T cells sorted from blood, taken at week 4, from a patient treated with tofacitinib. CDR3 coding DNA: TGCAGCGTCCCCGGGCTGGCCGGGGAGCTGTTTTTT. It yields the protein CSVPGLAGELFF.